The 8 T cell receptor beta chains listed next were all sequenced from one sample in a study of blood T cell repertoires in COVID-19. Data came from immunoSEQ multiplex PCR; TCRdb stores just in-frame clones and leaves some out. Of some 48,000 clones listed, more than 70% are singletons. Specimen: peripheral blood. Every receptor here comes from a human donor in a cohort sampled during active COVID-19.

The V call is TRBV4-1, the J call TRBJ2-3, with D maybe TRBD1 (7 bases). Germline-derived CDR1 and CDR2 are MGHRA and YSYEKL. Trimming took 8 bases from V and 3 from J, leaving 15 bases between them. The CDR3 consists of 14 residues. This CDR3 reads CASGGTARTDTQYF. The CDR3 DNA follows: TGCGCCAGCGGAGGGACAGCCCGGACAGATACGCAGTATTTT.

This clone came up a few times. The V call is TRBV7-9, the J call TRBJ2-1; no clear D. CDR3 length: 12 amino acids. Germline-derived CDR1 and CDR2 are SEHNR and FQNEAQ (reference sequence). The V gene lost 5 bases and the J gene lost 6 bases, with 8 bases spanning the gap. CDR3 in DNA: TGTGCCAGCAGCCCCGTTCTCAATGAGCAGTTCTTC. Protein product: CASSPVLNEQFF. Full variable domain (remainder filled in from reference TRBV7-9 and TRBJ2-1): DTGVSQNPRHKITKRGQNVTFRCDPISEHNRLYWYRQTLGQGPEFLTYFQNEAQLEKSRLLSDRFSAERPKGSFSTLEIQRTEQGDSAMYLCASSPVLNEQFFGPGTRLTVL.

The chain carries TRBV7-9 and TRBJ2-6; the match to TRBD1 covers 10 bases. Germline loops: CDR1 SEHNR, CDR2 FQNEAQ (reference sequence). Trimming removed 1 base from V and 4 bases from J; junction bases left unmatched: 7. The CDR3 contains 18 residues. For the CDR3, the DNA is TGTGCCAGCAGCTTAGGGGACAGGGGTGGACCAGGGGCCAACGTCCTGACTTTC. Its protein product is CASSLGDRGGPGANVLTF.

This clone was counted between two and nine times. The V and J genes are TRBV11-1 and TRBJ2-1; D may be TRBD2 (6 bases). The CDR3 is 14 residues long. Germline V CDR1 and CDR2: SGHAT, FQDESV (reference sequence). Trimming removed 5 bases at V and 3 bases at J, with 11 bases between. The CDR3 reads CASSLPGGYNEQFF. The CDR3 DNA sequence: TGTGCCAGCAGCCTCCCCGGGGGCTACAATGAGCAGTTCTTC.

The chain recombines TRBV5-1 with TRBJ2-1; 9 positions agree with TRBD2. CDR1 is SGHRS and CDR2 is YFSETQ in the germline V gene. The CDR3 sequence is 15 residues long. Trimming removed 4 bases from V and 3 bases from J; junction bases left unmatched: 5. The CDR3 nucleotides read TGCGCCAGCAGCCGGGGACTAGCAGACTACAATGAGCAGTTCTTC. Protein sequence: CASSRGLADYNEQFF.

The chain joins TRBV19 to TRBJ1-5; TRBD1 matches 7 bases. In germline, CDR1 is LNHDA, CDR2 SQIVND (reference sequence). V was pared by 7 bases and J by 2 bases, with 5 bases of the junction left unmatched. The CDR3 sequence is 14 residues long. The CDR3 loop reads CASTADRGNQPQHF. CDR3 sequence (DNA): TGTGCCAGTACCGCCGACAGGGGCAATCAGCCCCAGCATTTT.

The chain is built from TRBV5-4 and TRBJ1-1; D is unclear. V was pared by 1 base and J by 3 bases, with 10 bases between. Germline CDR1 SGHNT, CDR2 YYREEE (reference sequence). The CDR3 is made up of 14 amino acids. The DNA of the CDR3 is TGTGCCAGCAGCTTGTTTATCCGGGACACTGAAGCTTTCTTT. Amino acids: CASSLFIRDTEAFF.

This clone was seen a handful of times. The rearrangement joins TRBV7-3 to TRBJ2-3; 7 nucleotides agree with TRBD2. CDR1 is SGHTA and CDR2 is FQGTGA in the germline V gene. The CDR3 length is 16 residues. The trim removed 2 bases at V and 6 bases at J, leaving 11 bases unmatched. The CDR3 loop reads CASSLLAGDSMDTQYF. The CDR3 region has the DNA TGTGCCAGCAGCTTACTTGCGGGGGACTCCATGGATACGCAGTATTTT.